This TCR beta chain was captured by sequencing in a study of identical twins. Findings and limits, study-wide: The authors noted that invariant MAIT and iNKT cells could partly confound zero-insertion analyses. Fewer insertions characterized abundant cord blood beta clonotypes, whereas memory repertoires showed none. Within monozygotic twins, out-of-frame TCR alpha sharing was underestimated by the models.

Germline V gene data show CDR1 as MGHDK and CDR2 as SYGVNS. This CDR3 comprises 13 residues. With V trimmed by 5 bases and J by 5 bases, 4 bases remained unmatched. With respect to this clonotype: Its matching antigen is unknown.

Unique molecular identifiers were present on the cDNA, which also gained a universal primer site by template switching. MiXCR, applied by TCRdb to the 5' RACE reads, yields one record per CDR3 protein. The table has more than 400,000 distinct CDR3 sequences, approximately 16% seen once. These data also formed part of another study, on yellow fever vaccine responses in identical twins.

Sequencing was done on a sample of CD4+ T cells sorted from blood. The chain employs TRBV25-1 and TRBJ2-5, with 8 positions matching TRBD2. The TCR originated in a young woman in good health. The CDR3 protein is CASSTPGGETQYF. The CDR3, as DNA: TGTGCCAGCAGTACTCCGGGGGGGGAGACCCAGTACTTC.